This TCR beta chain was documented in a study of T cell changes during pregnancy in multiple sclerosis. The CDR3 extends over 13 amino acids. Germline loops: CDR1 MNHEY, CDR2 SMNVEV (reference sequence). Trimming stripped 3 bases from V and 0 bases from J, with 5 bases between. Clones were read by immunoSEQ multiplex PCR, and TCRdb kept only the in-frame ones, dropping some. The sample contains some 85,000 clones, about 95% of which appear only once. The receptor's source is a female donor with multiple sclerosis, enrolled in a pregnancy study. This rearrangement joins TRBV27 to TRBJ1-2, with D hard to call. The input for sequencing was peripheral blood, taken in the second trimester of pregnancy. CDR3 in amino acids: CASSFGSNYGYTF. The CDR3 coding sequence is TGTGCCAGCAGTTTCGGGTCTAACTATGGCTACACCTTC.